Listed below are T cell receptor beta chains from one sample, sequenced in a study of identical twins. TCRdb reanalysed the 5' RACE reads using MiXCR and keeps one entry per CDR3 protein. The table shows hundreds of thousands of distinct CDR3 sequences, with more than 20% occurring only once. The same specimen was also included in a second study, on T cells expressing NK-cell markers.

The source material was CD4+ T cells sorted from blood. The receptors shown here come from a woman under 30 in good health. Each CDR3 is given with its conserved first and last residue. D genes are given only for firm matches. Only some rows state a clone size, as once, few, many or a class for expanded clones.

DNA | CDR3 | V | size | D | length | J
TGTGCCAGCAGCCGCTGGGGGGACACCGGGGAGCTGTTTTTT | CASSRWGDTGELFF | TRBV3-1 | NA | NA | 14 | TRBJ2-2
TGTGCCAGCAGTTTCAAGTCCCAGTCCCGGTCAGGGTGGGATGAGCAGTTCTTC | CASSFKSQSRSGWDEQFF | TRBV28 | NA | NA | 18 | TRBJ2-1
TGCAGTGCTAGGCAGACACAAGAAGCTTTCTTT | CSARQTQEAFF | TRBV20-1 | NA | NA | 11 | TRBJ1-1
TGTGCCAGCAGCTTACAGGGGAGGACCGGGGAGCTGTTTTTT | CASSLQGRTGELFF | TRBV7-3 | many | NA | 14 | TRBJ2-2
TGTGCCAGCAGCGAAGCTGGGACAGGGGTCTACGAGCAGTACTTC | CASSEAGTGVYEQYF | TRBV9 | NA | TRBD1 | 15 | TRBJ2-7
TGTGCCAGCAGTCTACAGGTATTTGGCTACACCTTC | CASSLQVFGYTF | TRBV12-3/TRBV12-4 | NA | NA | 12 | TRBJ1-2
TGTGCCAGCAGGCCTACAGGGGTCGGTCAGCCCCAGCATTTT | CASRPTGVGQPQHF | TRBV6-1 | NA | TRBD1 | 14 | TRBJ1-5
TGTGCCAGCAGCAGGGGTCCAGGGTCCTACGAGCAGTACTTC | CASSRGPGSYEQYF | TRBV27 | NA | NA | 14 | TRBJ2-7
TGCAGTGCTAGAGGGGCAGGGGAAAATAGCTACGAGCAGTACTTC | CSARGAGENSYEQYF | TRBV20-1 | NA | NA | 15 | TRBJ2-7
TGTGCCAGCTCACCGCCCGGGACACTGAACACTGAAGCTTTCTTT | CASSPPGTLNTEAFF | TRBV18 | few | NA | 15 | TRBJ1-1
TGTGCCAGCAGCAACTCCCGACGGTTAAATGAGCAGTTCTTC | CASSNSRRLNEQFF | TRBV6-5 | once | NA | 14 | TRBJ2-1